This T cell receptor beta chain was obtained from a study of CD8 T cells in Susac syndrome. Reverse transcription used roughly 0.5 to 1 ug RNA and random hexamers. TCRdb fed the immunoSEQ multiplex PCR reads into MiXCR, producing one record per CDR3 protein. The table has tens of thousands of distinct CDR3 sequences, just under 95% seen once. Trimming removed 4 bases from V and 0 bases from J, with 14 bases in between. Per the germline V gene, CDR1 is SGHAT and CDR2 is FQNNGV. The CDR3 loop spans 16 amino acids. The gene calls are TRBV11-2 and TRBJ2-3; a weak D match, TRBD1 (5 bases). The TCR sequence derives from a human donor in good health. Sequenced: CD8+ T cells from PBMCs. Here the CDR3 DNA reads TGTGCCAGCAGCTCCCAATGGGGCCCTAGCACAGATACGCAGTATTTT. Amino acids: CASSSQWGPSTDTQYF.